Listed below are T cell receptor beta chains from one sample, sequenced in a study of blood T cells in healthy people across ages. MiXCR, applied by TCRdb to the 5' RACE reads, yields one record per CDR3 protein. The sample shows 1,500,000 or so distinct CDR3 sequences, 59% of them seen only once. Sequencing was performed on blood. The receptor set was obtained from a man between 18 and 35 years old in good health. Each CDR3 is given with its conserved first and last residue. A D gene is named only where the DNA matches it firmly. For some rows the clone size is stated as once, few or many, or as a class when expanded; others skip it.

j_gene: TRBJ1-6; d_gene: NA; abundance: NA; v_gene: TRBV20-1; CDR3aa: CSAALTGLGNSPLHF; CDR3nt: TGCAGTGCGGCTTTAACAGGGTTAGGAAATTCACCCCTCCACTTT
j_gene: TRBJ2-7; d_gene: NA; abundance: NA; v_gene: TRBV20-1; CDR3aa: CSAKGTVTYEQYF; CDR3nt: TGCAGTGCTAAAGGGACTGTAACCTACGAGCAGTACTTC
j_gene: TRBJ1-5; d_gene: TRBD1; abundance: NA; v_gene: TRBV7-9; CDR3aa: CASSQGQSQPQHF; CDR3nt: TGTGCCAGCAGCCAGGGACAGTCACAGCCCCAGCATTTT
j_gene: TRBJ2-7; d_gene: NA; abundance: few; v_gene: TRBV12-3/TRBV12-4; CDR3aa: CASSPTRRVDEQYF; CDR3nt: TGTGCCAGCAGCCCTACCCGCAGGGTAGACGAGCAGTACTTC
j_gene: TRBJ2-5; d_gene: TRBD1; abundance: few; v_gene: TRBV29-1; CDR3aa: CSVYRGLQETQYF; CDR3nt: TGCAGCGTTTACAGGGGATTACAAGAGACCCAGTACTTC
j_gene: TRBJ1-6; d_gene: NA; abundance: NA; v_gene: TRBV20-1; CDR3aa: CSAITVGGTNFSPLHF; CDR3nt: TGCAGTGCTATCACGGTTGGGGGGACAAACTTTTCACCCCTCCACTTT
j_gene: TRBJ2-1; d_gene: NA; abundance: few; v_gene: TRBV3-1; CDR3aa: CASSQGNYNEQFF; CDR3nt: TGTGCCAGCAGCCAAGGCAACTATAATGAGCAGTTCTTC
j_gene: TRBJ1-1; d_gene: TRBD1; abundance: many; v_gene: TRBV12-3/TRBV12-4; CDR3aa: CASSSWDRGGTEAFF; CDR3nt: TGTGCCAGCAGTTCCTGGGACAGGGGGGGCACTGAAGCTTTCTTT
j_gene: TRBJ2-7; d_gene: NA; abundance: few; v_gene: TRBV15; CDR3aa: CATSRDRRDEQYF; CDR3nt: TGTGCCACCAGCAGAGATCGCCGGGACGAGCAGTACTTC
j_gene: TRBJ2-5; d_gene: NA; abundance: NA; v_gene: TRBV2; CDR3aa: CAGSDHRVQETQYF; CDR3nt: TGTGCCGGCAGTGATCACCGGGTCCAAGAGACCCAGTACTTC
j_gene: TRBJ1-5; d_gene: NA; abundance: NA; v_gene: TRBV7-2; CDR3aa: CASSLAGSALNQPQHF; CDR3nt: TGTGCCAGCAGCTTAGCGGGGTCAGCCTTAAATCAGCCCCAGCATTTT
j_gene: TRBJ2-1; d_gene: NA; abundance: NA; v_gene: TRBV15; CDR3aa: CATSGTGDFGQFF; CDR3nt: TGTGCCACCAGCGGGACGGGTGACTTCGGCCAGTTCTTC
j_gene: TRBJ2-7; d_gene: NA; abundance: few; v_gene: TRBV6-5; CDR3aa: CASSYSTAYEQYF; CDR3nt: TGTGCCAGCAGTTACTCGACTGCCTACGAGCAGTACTTC
j_gene: TRBJ2-5; d_gene: TRBD1; abundance: NA; v_gene: TRBV5-1; CDR3aa: CASSNGDRIQETQYF; CDR3nt: TGCGCCAGCAGCAACGGGGACAGGATCCAAGAGACCCAGTACTTC
j_gene: TRBJ2-1; d_gene: NA; abundance: NA; v_gene: TRBV12-5; CDR3aa: CASGLGVDPYNEQFF; CDR3nt: TGTGCTAGTGGTTTGGGGGTTGATCCCTACAATGAGCAGTTCTTC
j_gene: TRBJ1-6; d_gene: NA; abundance: NA; v_gene: TRBV27; CDR3aa: CASSLSIGRTNSPLHF; CDR3nt: TGTGCCAGCAGTTTATCGATAGGCCGAACCAATTCACCCCTCCACTTT
j_gene: TRBJ2-7; d_gene: NA; abundance: NA; v_gene: TRBV12-3/TRBV12-4; CDR3aa: CASSLYSRGSYEQYF; CDR3nt: TGTGCCAGCAGTTTATATAGCAGGGGCTCCTACGAGCAGTACTTC
j_gene: TRBJ2-1; d_gene: NA; abundance: NA; v_gene: TRBV4-2; CDR3aa: CASSQAARLNNEQFF; CDR3nt: TGTGCCAGCAGCCAAGCTGCGAGACTAAACAATGAGCAGTTCTTC
j_gene: TRBJ2-5; d_gene: TRBD1; abundance: NA; v_gene: TRBV2; CDR3aa: CASSDPLRTGSQETQYF; CDR3nt: TGTGCCAGCAGTGACCCCCTAAGGACAGGGAGTCAAGAGACCCAGTACTTC
j_gene: TRBJ2-3; d_gene: TRBD2; abundance: NA; v_gene: TRBV7-2; CDR3aa: CASSLRLAGDTQYF; CDR3nt: TGTGCCAGCAGCTTAAGGCTAGCGGGCGATACGCAGTATTTT
j_gene: TRBJ2-4; d_gene: TRBD2; abundance: NA; v_gene: TRBV7-2; CDR3aa: CASSLLADLWGDIQYF; CDR3nt: TGTGCCAGCAGCCTCCTAGCGGACCTATGGGGAGACATTCAGTACTTC
j_gene: TRBJ2-6; d_gene: NA; abundance: few; v_gene: TRBV5-5; CDR3aa: CASSFRVGANVLTF; CDR3nt: TGTGCCAGCAGCTTTAGGGTTGGGGCCAACGTCCTGACTTTC
j_gene: TRBJ1-1; d_gene: NA; abundance: few; v_gene: TRBV29-1; CDR3aa: CSVGDSTPEAFF; CDR3nt: TGCAGCGTTGGGGACTCTACCCCTGAAGCTTTCTTT
j_gene: TRBJ2-6; d_gene: NA; abundance: few; v_gene: TRBV4-3; CDR3aa: CASSQEGAAAAGANVLTF; CDR3nt: TGCGCCAGCAGCCAAGAAGGAGCGGCCGCCGCTGGGGCCAACGTCCTGACTTTC
j_gene: TRBJ2-1; d_gene: NA; abundance: NA; v_gene: TRBV6-1; CDR3aa: CASSENPWGDSSYNEQFF; CDR3nt: TGTGCCAGCAGTGAAAACCCCTGGGGGGACAGCTCCTACAATGAGCAGTTCTTC
j_gene: TRBJ2-7; d_gene: NA; abundance: NA; v_gene: TRBV20-1; CDR3aa: CSASRNYEQYF; CDR3nt: TGCAGTGCTAGCCGGAATTACGAGCAGTACTTC